This is a list of T cell receptor beta chains from one sample in a study of shared clonotypes between healthy human individuals. Generated by immunoSEQ multiplex PCR, the TCRdb table keeps only in-frame clones and is missing some. This repertoire shows roughly 890,000 clones, approximately 92% found once; its top ten account for approximately 25%. Sequences were obtained from naive CD8+ T cells sorted from blood. These receptors originate from a man aged 25 to 40 in good health. CDR3s include the opening cysteine and the closing phenylalanine or tryptophan. D genes are given only for firm matches. Only some rows state a clone size, as once, few, many or a class for expanded clones.

>TRBJ2-1|TRBV29-1|TRBD2|-
CSVSSGAYNEQFF
TGCAGCGTGTCTAGCGGAGCCTACAATGAGCAGTTCTTC
>TRBJ1-2|TRBV10-3|-|-
CAISPLGDGNGYTF
TGTGCCATCAGCCCCTTGGGAGATGGAAATGGCTACACCTTC
>TRBJ2-1|TRBV6-1|TRBD2|-
CARMTSGRDGNEQFF
TGTGCCAGGATGACTAGCGGGAGAGATGGGAATGAGCAGTTCTTC
>TRBJ1-1|TRBV27|TRBD1|once
CASSLTGTGVTEAFF
TGTGCCAGCAGCTTAACTGGGACAGGGGTCACTGAAGCTTTCTTT
>TRBJ1-3|TRBV28|-|once
CASTLPGSGNTIYF
TGTGCCAGCACCCTGCCAGGCTCTGGAAACACCATATATTTT
>TRBJ2-1|TRBV19|-|-
CASRQSDYNEQFF
TGTGCCAGTAGGCAGTCTGACTACAATGAGCAGTTCTTC
>TRBJ2-4|TRBV9|-|-
CASSPSTTKNIQYF
TGTGCCAGCAGCCCCTCGACTACCAAAAACATTCAGTACTTC
>TRBJ2-1|TRBV10-2|TRBD2|-
CASSLGGSSYNEQFF
TGCGCCAGCAGTTTGGGCGGGAGTTCCTACAATGAGCAGTTCTTC
>TRBJ2-2|TRBV15|TRBD1|-
CATSRLTGITGELFF
TGTGCCACCAGCAGATTGACAGGGATCACCGGGGAGCTGTTTTTT
>TRBJ2-7|TRBV28|-|-
CASSLELAREYEQYF
TGTGCCAGCAGTTTAGAGCTAGCGAGAGAATACGAGCAGTACTTC
>TRBJ2-3|TRBV5-1|TRBD2|-
CASSLALGGGLDTQYF
TGCGCCAGCAGCTTGGCCTTAGGCGGGGGTTTGGATACGCAGTATTTT
>TRBJ2-1|TRBV5-6|TRBD2|-
CASNLFPGTSFRNEQFF
TGTGCCAGCAACCTATTCCCCGGGACTAGCTTCAGAAATGAGCAGTTCTTC
>TRBJ2-1|TRBV18|TRBD1|-
CASSRTGAELSSYNEQFF
TGTGCCAGCTCACGGACAGGGGCTGAGCTGAGCTCCTACAATGAGCAGTTCTTC
>TRBJ1-1|TRBV4-1|-|-
CASSQDGNTEAFF
TGCGCCAGCAGCCAAGACGGGAACACTGAAGCTTTCTTT
>TRBJ2-3|TRBV6-1|TRBD2|-
CASSVRLAGGITDTQYF
TGTGCCAGCAGTGTCCGACTAGCGGGAGGGATCACAGATACGCAGTATTTT
>TRBJ2-2|TRBV28|-|-
CASSPRRGSGELFF
TGTGCCAGCAGTCCCCGCCGGGGTTCCGGGGAGCTGTTTTTT
>TRBJ1-4|TRBV15|TRBD1|few
CATSRVTGSNEKLFF
TGTGCCACCAGCAGAGTGACAGGGTCTAATGAAAAACTGTTTTTT
>TRBJ2-7|TRBV5-8|-|-
CASSSPEAGGTFHEQYF
TGTGCCAGCAGCTCGCCGGAGGCGGGTGGGACCTTCCACGAGCAGTACTTC